Listed below are T cell receptor beta chains from one sample, sequenced in a study of read filtering for tumor transcriptome and immune sequencing. MiXCR was run by TCRdb on the reads, yielding one entry per CDR3 protein. The sample shows 100,000 to 150,000 distinct CDR3 sequences, 10% to 15% of them seen only once. The specimen sequenced was a population of CD138-negative cells sorted from bone marrow. These receptors were taken from a donor aged 40 or over with multiple myeloma. The CDR3 runs from the conserved cysteine through the conserved F or W. Fields, in order: V gene, clone size, J gene, D gene, CDR3 protein, CDR3 DNA. D genes are given only for firm matches. Not every row has a clone size; where given, it reads once, few, many or a size class.

V gene: TRBV5-4
clone size: NA
J gene: TRBJ2-2
D gene: NA
CDR3 protein: CASSQGWADTGELFF
CDR3 DNA: TGTGCCAGCAGCCAGGGATGGGCGGACACCGGGGAGCTGTTTTTT

V gene: TRBV11-2
clone size: many
J gene: TRBJ2-1
D gene: NA
CDR3 protein: CASSLGLAVNEQFF
CDR3 DNA: TGTGCCAGCAGCTTGGGTTTGGCGGTCAATGAGCAGTTCTTC

V gene: TRBV5-1
clone size: many
J gene: TRBJ1-6
D gene: NA
CDR3 protein: CASSLTRSYNSPLHF
CDR3 DNA: TGCGCCAGCAGCTTGACAAGATCCTATAATTCACCCCTCCACTTT

V gene: TRBV5-1
clone size: many
J gene: TRBJ2-5
D gene: NA
CDR3 protein: CASSSGGSAETQYF
CDR3 DNA: TGCGCCAGCAGCTCAGGGGGGTCCGCGGAGACCCAGTACTTC

V gene: TRBV29-1
clone size: many
J gene: TRBJ1-1
D gene: NA
CDR3 protein: CSVGLQGDTEAFF
CDR3 DNA: TGCAGCGTTGGCCTCCAGGGAGACACTGAAGCTTTCTTT

V gene: TRBV11-2
clone size: few
J gene: TRBJ2-5
D gene: NA
CDR3 protein: CASSFRLGGVGETQYF
CDR3 DNA: TGTGCCAGCAGCTTCCGCTTAGGGGGAGTTGGGGAGACCCAGTACTTC

V gene: TRBV20-1
clone size: many
J gene: TRBJ2-6
D gene: NA
CDR3 protein: CSASPRVSGANVLTF
CDR3 DNA: TGCAGTGCTAGCCCGAGAGTCTCTGGGGCCAACGTCCTGACTTTC

V gene: TRBV20-1
clone size: NA
J gene: TRBJ2-7
D gene: TRBD2
CDR3 protein: CSASLLIPGLAGGSVQYF
CDR3 DNA: TGCAGTGCTAGCCTCTTGATACCGGGACTAGCGGGAGGGAGTGTGCAGTACTTC

V gene: TRBV5-1
clone size: many
J gene: TRBJ2-3
D gene: NA
CDR3 protein: CASNRDQISTDTQYF
CDR3 DNA: TGCGCCAGCAACCGGGACCAAATTAGCACAGATACGCAGTATTTT

V gene: TRBV6-5
clone size: many
J gene: TRBJ2-1
D gene: NA
CDR3 protein: CASSPGIQQFF
CDR3 DNA: TGTGCCAGCAGTCCCGGGATTCAACAGTTCTTC

V gene: TRBV4-1
clone size: many
J gene: TRBJ1-5
D gene: TRBD1
CDR3 protein: CASSQQEGAGGQPQHF
CDR3 DNA: TGCGCCAGCAGCCAACAGGAGGGGGCGGGAGGTCAGCCCCAGCATTTT

V gene: TRBV7-9
clone size: many
J gene: TRBJ1-4
D gene: NA
CDR3 protein: CASSSGGSNEKLFF
CDR3 DNA: TGTGCCAGCAGCTCCGGGGGCAGTAATGAAAAACTGTTTTTT

V gene: TRBV11-2
clone size: many
J gene: TRBJ2-1
D gene: NA
CDR3 protein: CASSLVAVAEQFF
CDR3 DNA: TGTGCCAGCAGCTTAGTTGCTGTCGCCGAGCAGTTCTTC

V gene: TRBV6-5
clone size: NA
J gene: TRBJ1-1
D gene: NA
CDR3 protein: CASRARQKNTEAFF
CDR3 DNA: TGTGCCAGCAGAGCCCGACAGAAGAACACTGAAGCTTTCTTT

V gene: TRBV7-3
clone size: few
J gene: TRBJ2-2
D gene: NA
CDR3 protein: CASSLSVARNTGELFF
CDR3 DNA: TGTGCCAGCAGCTTATCCGTAGCGAGGAACACCGGGGAGCTGTTTTTT

V gene: TRBV5-1
clone size: many
J gene: TRBJ1-1
D gene: NA
CDR3 protein: CASSRSQGFGTEAFF
CDR3 DNA: TGCGCCAGCAGCCGCTCCCAGGGGTTTGGCACTGAAGCTTTCTTT

V gene: TRBV30
clone size: NA
J gene: TRBJ1-1
D gene: TRBD1
CDR3 protein: CAWTGQQGQSEAFF
CDR3 DNA: TGTGCCTGGACCGGTCAACAGGGGCAGTCTGAAGCTTTCTTT

V gene: TRBV18
clone size: many
J gene: TRBJ2-1
D gene: TRBD2
CDR3 protein: CASSDGGSYYNEQFF
CDR3 DNA: TGTGCCAGCTCAGACGGGGGGTCATACTACAATGAGCAGTTCTTC

V gene: TRBV5-1
clone size: NA
J gene: TRBJ2-1
D gene: TRBD1
CDR3 protein: CASSRDRVYNGQFF
CDR3 DNA: TGCGCCAGCAGCCGGGACAGGGTCTACAATGGGCAGTTCTTC

V gene: TRBV7-2
clone size: many
J gene: TRBJ1-4
D gene: NA
CDR3 protein: CASSASPGSIEKLFF
CDR3 DNA: TGTGCCAGCAGCGCGTCCCCGGGGTCTATCGAAAAACTGTTTTTT

V gene: TRBV6-1
clone size: many
J gene: TRBJ2-3
D gene: TRBD2
CDR3 protein: CASSGAGAVPDTQYF
CDR3 DNA: TGTGCCAGCAGTGGTGCGGGAGCCGTTCCAGATACGCAGTATTTT

V gene: TRBV4-1
clone size: NA
J gene: TRBJ2-7
D gene: NA
CDR3 protein: CASSQTPRLTSYDEQYF
CDR3 DNA: TGCGCCAGCAGCCAAACGCCGCGCCTGACCTCCTATGACGAGCAGTACTTC

V gene: TRBV29-1
clone size: many
J gene: TRBJ2-1
D gene: NA
CDR3 protein: CSGQRQGGNEQFF
CDR3 DNA: TGCAGCGGCCAAAGACAGGGAGGCAATGAGCAGTTCTTC

V gene: TRBV20-1
clone size: many
J gene: TRBJ1-1
D gene: NA
CDR3 protein: CSAPQGGDTEAFF
CDR3 DNA: TGCAGTGCTCCTCAGGGTGGGGACACTGAAGCTTTCTTT

V gene: TRBV29-1
clone size: few
J gene: TRBJ2-2
D gene: TRBD1
CDR3 protein: CSVKGATNTGELFF
CDR3 DNA: TGCAGCGTTAAGGGGGCGACGAACACCGGGGAGCTGTTTTTT